Below are 26 T cell receptor beta chains sequenced from a single sample in a study of T cells in Graves' hyperthyroidism and ophthalmopathy. RNA transcripts yielded amplified TCR beta CDR3 regions. HTBI primers were employed in a first-round RT-PCR of the TCR CDR3. TCRdb re-analysed the multiplex PCR reads in MiXCR, keeping a single row per CDR3 protein. In the table there are 350,000 to 500,000 distinct CDR3 sequences, roughly an eighth of which are singletons. The sequencing sample was made of blood. Receptor source: a woman under 30 with Graves' hyperthyroidism.

This clonotype was seen at least ten times. CDR3 residues: CASSGSNRGGYTF. Written as DNA, the CDR3 is TGTGCCAGCAGCGGCAGTAACAGAGGGGGCTACACCTTC. The chain carries TRBV7-2 and TRBJ1-2; D gene unclear. The CDR3 extends over 13 amino acids. Trimming left V 5 bases short and J 8 bases short, with 15 bases between. CDR1 and CDR2 (germline): SGHTA, FQGNSA.

The rearrangement links TRBV7-2 to TRBJ2-5, with D perhaps matching TRBD2 (5 bases). The length of the CDR3 is 15 residues. Germline loops: CDR1 SGHTA, CDR2 FQGNSA. The V end lost 5 bases, the J end lost 5 bases, and 18 bases lay between the germline ends. CDR3 region: CASSESVRTLETQYF. The CDR3 DNA follows: TGTGCCAGCAGCGAAAGCGTCAGGACTTTGGAGACCCAGTACTTC.

This clonotype was detected ten times or more. This chain joins TRBV20-1 and TRBJ2-1, with 9 bases matching TRBD2. The length of the CDR3 is 16 residues. V lost 1 base, J lost 0 bases, and 4 bases stayed unmatched. Germline lookup yields CDR1 DFQATT and CDR2 SNEGSKA (reference sequence). The CDR3 DNA follows: TGCAGTGCTAGAGGTATTAGCGGGAGCTCCTACAATGAGCAGTTCTTC. This sequence encodes CSARGISGSSYNEQFF.

This clonotype was counted at least ten times. The chain is built from TRBV2 and TRBJ1-1; perhaps TRBD1 as D (5 bases). The CDR3 covers 13 residues. Germline V gene lookup returns CDR1 SNHLY and CDR2 FYNNEI. V lost 6 bases and J 4 bases, leaving 12 bases between the germline ends. The CDR3 DNA sequence: TGTGCCAGCAGGGACAACCCGGGCACTGAAGCTTTCTTT. This sequence encodes CASRDNPGTEAFF.

The chain joins TRBV4-1 to TRBJ1-5, with D perhaps TRBD1 (6 bases). The CDR3 has 14 residues. V was trimmed by 4 bases and J by 7 bases, leaving 14 bases between them. Germline V CDR1 and CDR2: MGHRA, YSYEKL. The CDR3 coding sequence is TGCGCCAGCAGCCCTAGACAGGAGGGGCAGCCCCAGCATTTT. Protein: CASSPRQEGQPQHF.

In this sample, this clonotype turned up many times. V gene TRBV7-6 combines with J gene TRBJ2-7; 8 positions agree with TRBD2. Germline V gene sequence: CDR1 SGHVS, CDR2 FNYEAQ. V was pared by 2 bases and J by 7 bases, with 7 bases of the junction left unmatched. This CDR3 has 14 residues. CDR3 protein: CASSLNREGREQYF. Written as DNA, the CDR3 is TGTGCCAGCAGCTTAAATCGGGAGGGCCGGGAGCAGTACTTC.

This clonotype was seen more than once but under ten times. The V gene is TRBV6-6, the J gene TRBJ2-1; the D gene could be TRBD1 or TRBD2 (5 bases each). The CDR3 consists of 15 residues. Germline V gene lookup returns CDR1 MNHNY and CDR2 SVGAGI (reference sequence). V was pared by 2 bases and J by 4 bases, with 12 bases between. The CDR3 coding sequence is TGTGCCAGCAGTTACGGGACGACAGCTTACAATGAGCAGTTCTTC. This encodes CASSYGTTAYNEQFF.

This clonotype was seen many times. This chain joins TRBV29-1 and TRBJ2-2; D remains ambiguous. Looked up from germline, CDR1 is SQVTM and CDR2 is ANQGSEA. Trimming pared 3 bases from V and 0 bases from J, leaving 5 bases between. There are 13 residues in the CDR3. CDR3 sequence: CSVEVANTGELFF. The DNA for the CDR3 is TGCAGCGTTGAGGTGGCGAACACCGGGGAGCTGTTTTTT.

This clonotype was seen many times. The rearrangement joins TRBV7-3 to TRBJ2-7; 10 positions match TRBD2. Germline V lookup: CDR1 SGHTA, CDR2 FQGTGA. CDR3 length equals 15 residues. The ends lost 5 bases at V and 0 bases at J; junction bases unmatched: 4. The chain's CDR3 is CASSSSGRSSYEQYF. CDR3 coding DNA: TGTGCCAGCAGCAGTAGCGGGAGGAGCTCCTACGAGCAGTACTTC.

This clonotype came up a few times. The chain joins TRBV20-1 to TRBJ2-7; a weak D match, TRBD2 (5 bases). V shed 1 base and J shed 0 bases, with 10 bases lying between them. Germline V lookup: CDR1 DFQATT, CDR2 SNEGSKA (reference sequence). This CDR3 is built from 14 residues. The CDR3 loop reads CSARGEGSSYEQYF. The CDR3 DNA sequence: TGCAGTGCTAGAGGAGAGGGAAGCTCCTACGAGCAGTACTTC.

The table lists this clonotype with many counts. The rearrangement joins TRBV5-1 to TRBJ1-2, with a possible D match to TRBD1 (6 bases). This CDR3 spans 15 amino acids. V lost 0 bases to trimming and J lost 1 base, with 10 bases between them. Germline V gene data show CDR1 as SGHRS and CDR2 as YFSETQ. The DNA for the CDR3 is TGCGCCAGCAGCTTGGCCAGGGGCGGTAACTATGGCTACACCTTC. It is translated as CASSLARGGNYGYTF.

This clonotype was counted ten times or more. The chain is built from TRBV20-1 and TRBJ2-5; 8 bases map to TRBD1. V dropped 5 bases and J dropped 4; count of bases not matched to a gene: 12. The CDR3 is made up of 15 amino acids. Germline CDR1 reads DFQATT; CDR2 reads SNEGSKA (reference sequence). CDR3 region: CSARDRLFARETQYF. The DNA for the CDR3 is TGCAGTGCTCGGGACAGGTTATTCGCCAGAGAGACCCAGTACTTC.

This clonotype appeared many times. The V and J genes are TRBV28 and TRBJ1-5; 7 nucleotides agree with TRBD1. Germline V gene data show CDR1 as MDHEN and CDR2 as SYDVKM. The CDR3 totals 13 residues. After removal of 6 bases from V and 6 bases from J, the junction contained 5 bases not matched to a gene. Written as DNA, the CDR3 is TGTGCCAGCAGACGCGACAGGGTTCAGCCCCAGCATTTT. It is translated as CASRRDRVQPQHF.

The chain links TRBV18 to TRBJ2-4, with 7 bases that match TRBD2. Germline V gene lookup returns CDR1 KGHSH and CDR2 LQKENI. V shed 3 bases, J shed 0 bases, and the junction held 5 bases outside the gene matches. CDR3 length equals 16 residues. CDR3 loop: CASSPASGLAKNIQYF. The CDR3 coding sequence is TGTGCCAGCTCACCGGCTAGCGGTTTAGCCAAAAACATTCAGTACTTC.

At least ten counts were recorded for this clonotype. The chain recombines TRBV6-5 with TRBJ1-2, with 12 bases aligning to TRBD1. The junction had 6 bases not matched to a gene; V was cut back by 2 bases and J by 8 bases. CDR3 length equals 15 residues. The germline V gene encodes CDR1 MNHEY and CDR2 SVGAGI. The CDR3 sequence is CASSYKGQGASGYTF. Written as DNA, the CDR3 is TGTGCCAGCAGTTACAAGGGACAGGGGGCGTCGGGCTACACCTTC.

This clonotype showed up many times. The CDR3 region has the DNA TGTGCCAGCAGTTTAAGACCAGGGGCGAACACCGGGGAGCTGTTTTTT. This translates into CASSLRPGANTGELFF. The V gene is TRBV27, the J gene TRBJ2-2; D might be TRBD1 (6 bases). Germline V gene data show CDR1 as MNHEY and CDR2 as SMNVEV (reference sequence). CDR3 length: 16 amino acids. V lost 2 bases, J lost 0 bases, and 10 bases lay in between.

The chain is built from TRBV5-6 and TRBJ1-5; D gene unclear. Deletions cut 3 bases from V and 0 bases from J, with 13 bases between. Per the germline V gene, CDR1 is SGHDT and CDR2 is YYEEEE. The CDR3 totals 16 residues. The CDR3 protein is CASSSRWVHSNQPQHF. The DNA for the CDR3 is TGTGCCAGCAGCTCCAGATGGGTTCATAGCAATCAGCCCCAGCATTTT.

This clonotype occurred a few times. The J gene is TRBJ2-7, the V gene TRBV6-1, with 8 bases matching TRBD2. The germline V gene has CDR1 MNHNS and CDR2 SASEGT. The CDR3 loop spans 15 amino acids. V lost 5 bases and J lost 6; bases outside the gene matches: 12. This CDR3 is CASSFSGETLLEQYF. The CDR3 bases are TGTGCCAGCAGTTTTAGCGGGGAAACTCTTCTCGAGCAGTACTTC.

This clonotype was counted at least ten times. This rearrangement joins TRBV28 to TRBJ2-7, with D possibly being TRBD2 (5 bases). Trimming shortened V by 8 bases and J by 0 bases, and 14 bases separated the two germline ends. The CDR3 consists of 14 residues. Germline CDR1 MDHEN, CDR2 SYDVKM. The CDR3 DNA follows: TGTGCCAGCTCACCTACGGGAAGCTCCTACGAGCAGTACTTC. Translated: CASSPTGSSYEQYF.

This clonotype was detected a few times. The chain couples TRBV29-1 to TRBJ1-3, with no clear D. This CDR3 has 13 residues. Trimming pared 5 bases from V and 2 bases from J, leaving 10 bases between. Germline V lookup: CDR1 SQVTM, CDR2 ANQGSEA. CDR3 sequence: CSVLGSPGNTIYF. Here the CDR3 DNA reads TGCAGCGTTTTAGGGTCACCTGGAAACACCATATATTTT.

This chain links TRBV5-6 with TRBJ2-4, with D perhaps matching TRBD1 (5 bases). In germline, CDR1 is SGHDT, CDR2 YYEEEE. This CDR3 has 14 residues. V was trimmed by 1 base and J by 4 bases, leaving 9 bases between them. Here the CDR3 DNA reads TGTGCCAGCAGCTTGTTGACAGAAAAAAACATTCAGTACTTC. Protein sequence: CASSLLTEKNIQYF.

V is TRBV7-9 and J is TRBJ2-7, with TRBD2 as a possible D gene (5 bases). V was pared by 1 base and J by 8 bases, with 9 bases between. This CDR3 is built from 12 residues. CDR1 is SEHNR and CDR2 is FQNEAQ in the germline V gene (reference sequence). The CDR3: CASSLVREKQYF. In DNA, the CDR3 is TGTGCCAGCAGCTTAGTACGGGAAAAGCAGTACTTC.

The sample holds many counts of this clonotype. The V call is TRBV12-3 or TRBV12-4, the J call TRBJ2-1; D is ambiguous. The length of the CDR3 is 13 residues. The germline V and J ends were trimmed by 2 bases and 4 bases, with 6 bases remaining between them. CDR3 region: CASSLSVYNEQFF. The CDR3, as DNA: TGTGCCAGCAGTTTATCAGTTTACAATGAGCAGTTCTTC.

V is TRBV11-2 and J is TRBJ1-6; D is perhaps TRBD1 (5 bases). This CDR3 has 18 amino acids. Deletions cut 0 bases from V and 3 bases from J, with 15 bases between. Per germline, CDR1 SGHAT and CDR2 FQNNGV. CDR3: CASSLDLIRVDYNSPLHF. The DNA of the CDR3 is TGTGCCAGCAGCTTAGATCTTATCAGGGTTGACTATAATTCACCCCTCCACTTT.

This clonotype occurred many times. The chain has TRBV7-2 and TRBJ1-6, with D uncertain. Deletions cut 5 bases from V and 12 bases from J, with 14 bases between. The germline V gene encodes CDR1 SGHTA and CDR2 FQGNSA. The CDR3 runs 13 residues. CDR3 amino acids: CASSQTEGRPLHF. The CDR3 DNA reads TGTGCCAGCAGCCAGACGGAGGGTAGACCCCTCCACTTT.

The sample holds many counts of this clonotype. This chain uses TRBV18 with TRBJ1-6; 7 bases fit TRBD1. Unmatched junction bases numbered 4, after V lost 4 bases and J lost 10 bases. The CDR3 is 13 amino acids. Per germline, CDR1 KGHSH and CDR2 LQKENI. CDR3 bases: TGTGCCAGCTCACAGGGGGCAAGGTCACCCCTCCACTTT. Translated, it gives CASSQGARSPLHF.